These T cell receptor beta chains were read from a single sample in a study of blood T cell repertoires in COVID-19. Using immunoSEQ multiplex PCR, the repertoire was profiled, and TCRdb retains in-frame clones only, with some absent. The data contain roughly 200,000 clones, roughly 84% of them singletons. The sequencing input was PBMCs or T cells enriched from blood (not recorded which). Every receptor here comes from a woman in her 30s who had been exposed to COVID-19. Both conserved end residues are part of each CDR3. A D gene is named only where the DNA matches it firmly. Clone size is shown for a subset of rows, as once, few, many or a class of expanded clone.

clone_size	d_call	v_call	j_call	cdr3_aa	cdr3_nt
.	.	TRBV30	TRBJ1-6	CALQGTNSPLHF	TGTGCCTTACAGGGCACTAATTCACCCCTCCACTTT
.	.	TRBV29-1	TRBJ1-1	CSVQGGSVGEAFF	TGCAGCGTCCAAGGCGGCTCGGTCGGTGAAGCTTTCTTT
.	.	TRBV7-9	TRBJ1-4	CASSLGGYQVFEKLFF	TGTGCCAGCAGCTTAGGAGGGTATCAGGTGTTTGAAAAACTGTTTTTT
.	.	TRBV30	TRBJ1-1	CAWKRIREDTEAFF	TGTGCCTGGAAAAGAATCAGGGAGGACACTGAAGCTTTCTTT
.	.	TRBV6-5	TRBJ2-5	CASSYSGTARGETQYF	TGTGCCAGCAGTTACTCCGGTACAGCCCGGGGAGAGACCCAGTACTTC
.	.	TRBV7-2	TRBJ1-6	CASSLALRGSFYSPLHF	TGTGCCAGCAGCTTAGCGCTAAGGGGGAGCTTCTATTCACCCCTCCACTTT
.	.	TRBV27	TRBJ1-1	CASSLGYQGRSTEAFF	TGTGCCAGCAGTTTAGGTTACCAGGGAAGAAGCACTGAAGCTTTCTTT
.	.	TRBV7-9	TRBJ1-6	CATREEGGSPLHF	TGTGCCACCCGGGAGGAGGGAGGATCACCCCTCCACTTT
.	.	TRBV6-2/TRBV6-3	TRBJ1-5	CASSLGNRLPQHF	TGTGCCAGCAGTCTAGGGAACAGGTTGCCCCAGCATTTT
.	.	TRBV5-1	TRBJ1-2	CASSLGASGYTF	TGCGCCAGCAGCCTAGGGGCAAGTGGCTACACCTTC
.	.	TRBV11-1	TRBJ1-5	CASSLGVNQPQHF	TGTGCCAGCAGCTTAGGAGTTAATCAGCCCCAGCATTTT
.	.	TRBV6-5	TRBJ1-3	CASSPRRGLGNTIYF	TGTGCCAGCAGTCCCCGGAGGGGTCTCGGAAACACCATATATTTT
few	TRBD1	TRBV2	TRBJ1-2	CASSQHSSGGGYGYTF	TGTGCCAGCAGCCAACACAGCTCAGGGGGCGGCTATGGCTACACCTTC
.	.	TRBV28	TRBJ1-1	CASSFRDEAFF	TGTGCCAGCAGTTTTCGGGATGAAGCTTTCTTT
.	.	TRBV7-8	TRBJ1-1	CASSSRGGNLNTEAFF	TGTGCCAGCAGCTCCCGCGGGGGTAACCTGAACACTGAAGCTTTCTTT
.	.	TRBV18	TRBJ2-7	CASSPRGGPRDYEQYF	TGTGCCAGCTCACCACGGGGTGGGCCCAGGGACTACGAGCAGTACTTC
.	TRBD1	TRBV7-2	TRBJ1-3	CASSFQGAGNTIYF	TGTGCCAGCAGCTTTCAGGGGGCTGGAAACACCATATATTTT
.	TRBD2	TRBV11-2	TRBJ2-5	CASFPPSGGQETQYF	TGTGCCAGCTTCCCCCCATCGGGAGGGCAAGAGACCCAGTACTTC
few	TRBD1	TRBV7-2	TRBJ1-2	CASSQRTGGGYTF	TGTGCCAGCAGCCAGCGGACAGGGGGTGGCTACACCTTC
.	TRBD2	TRBV4-1	TRBJ2-3	CASSQVAGGSGGTSTDTQYF	TGCGCCAGCAGCCAAGTGGCGGGTGGTAGCGGGGGCACCTCCACAGATACGCAGTATTTT
.	.	TRBV6-6	TRBJ1-5	CASSNPVPGNQPQHF	TGTGCCAGCAGCAACCCGGTCCCAGGAAATCAGCCCCAGCATTTT
few	TRBD1	TRBV10-3	TRBJ2-5	CAISEGSDRYQETQYF	TGTGCCATCAGTGAGGGTTCGGACAGGTACCAAGAGACCCAGTACTTC
once	.	TRBV2	TRBJ1-5	CASSEGRHNQPQHF	TGTGCCAGCAGTGAAGGCAGGCACAATCAGCCCCAGCATTTT
once	TRBD2	TRBV7-2	TRBJ2-5	CASHSGTHPEETQYF	TGTGCCAGCCACAGCGGGACTCACCCAGAGGAGACCCAGTACTTC
.	TRBD1	TRBV6-1	TRBJ2-1	CASSEVKGARAGEQFF	TGTGCCAGCAGTGAAGTTAAGGGGGCCCGGGCCGGTGAGCAGTTCTTC
.	.	TRBV19	TRBJ2-2	CASSIQGNTGELFF	TGTGCCAGTAGTATACAGGGGAACACCGGGGAGCTGTTTTTT
.	.	TRBV25-1	TRBJ2-7	CASSATGFEQYF	TGTGCCAGCAGTGCCACAGGGTTCGAGCAGTACTTC
.	.	TRBV7-9	TRBJ2-4	CASSLVNSIQYF	TGTGCCAGCAGCTTGGTTAACAGCATTCAGTACTTC
.	TRBD2	TRBV24-1	TRBJ2-1	CATSAGTSGEQFF	TGTGCCACCAGTGCCGGGACTAGCGGTGAGCAGTTCTTC
.	.	TRBV5-1	TRBJ2-7	CASSLDSTYEQYF	TGCGCCAGCAGCCTGGACAGTACCTACGAGCAGTACTTC
.	.	TRBV6-1	TRBJ2-6	CASSEANSGANVLTF	TGTGCCAGCAGTGAAGCCAACTCTGGGGCCAACGTCCTGACTTTC
.	TRBD1	TRBV7-9	TRBJ1-2	CASSRGQGEYGYTF	TGTGCCAGCAGCCGGGGACAGGGCGAATATGGCTACACCTTC
.	.	TRBV24-1	TRBJ2-1	CATSAAVGAHGEQFF	TGTGCCACCAGTGCCGCGGTGGGGGCCCACGGTGAGCAGTTCTTC
.	.	TRBV19	TRBJ1-6	CASSNPADLLYRESPLHF	TGTGCCAGTAGTAACCCCGCTGACCTCCTATATAGGGAGTCACCCCTCCACTTT
.	.	TRBV9	TRBJ1-2	CASSVGALTFSGGYGYTF	TGTGCCAGCAGCGTAGGTGCACTAACCTTTTCCGGGGGCTATGGCTACACCTTC
.	TRBD2	TRBV10-3	TRBJ2-2	CAIRGSKRENTGELFF	TGTGCCATCAGGGGCTCCAAGCGGGAGAACACCGGGGAGCTGTTTTTT
.	.	TRBV6-5	TRBJ1-2	CASRAQGFGYGYTF	TGTGCCAGCAGAGCACAGGGTTTCGGCTATGGCTACACCTTC
.	.	TRBV18	TRBJ1-2	CASSPGVGYYGYTF	TGTGCCAGCTCTCCCGGGGTAGGGTACTATGGCTACACCTTC
.	.	TRBV27	TRBJ1-3	CASSLSSGGNTIYF	TGTGCCAGCAGTTTATCGAGCGGGGGAAACACCATATATTTT
.	TRBD1	TRBV5-1	TRBJ1-6	CASSLGQGAGRSYNSPLHF	TGCGCCAGCAGCTTGGGACAGGGGGCTGGAAGATCCTATAATTCACCCCTCCACTTT